What follows are 8 T cell receptor beta chains derived from one specimen sequenced in a study of blood T cell repertoires in acute mononucleosis. Using immunoSEQ multiplex PCR, the repertoire was profiled, and TCRdb retains in-frame clones only, with some absent. The data contain some 6,600 clones, around 25% of them singletons. Time point specified: acute infectious mononucleosis, at clinical presentation within 2 weeks of symptom onset (visit 1). This sample comprised EBV YVL epitope tetramer+ CD8+ T cells sorted from PBMCs, obtained during acute infectious mononucleosis. As for subset: CD8 T cells binding a tetramer with EBV BRLF1 109-117 peptide (YVL-BR). The receptors stem from a woman aged 18-30 years with infectious mononucleosis caused by EBV.

This clone has a handful of counts. The same CDR3 also results from other DNA sequences found in this sample. This chain links TRBV7-7 with TRBJ2-1, with D perhaps matching TRBD2 (5 bases). The CDR3 length is 15 residues. Trimming removed 3 bases from V and 5 bases from J, with 14 bases in between. Germline assignment: CDR1 SSHAT and CDR2 FNYEAQ (reference sequence). For the CDR3, the DNA is TGTGCCAGCAGCTTCACGCGGGCAGGCGACAATGAGCAGTTCTTC. Residues: CASSFTRAGDNEQFF.

As regards this clone: It is likely a read error, because the conserved phenylalanine at the end of the CDR3 is missing. The DNA is omitted, as the CDR3 cannot be located on it reliably, and the CDR3 follows TCRdb's listing. The chain joins TRBV23-1 to TRBJ1-5; the DNA was not compared with TRBD1, the D call given in the table. Being an ORF, TRBV23-1 has a function that is uncertain. The CDR3 numbers 17 amino acids, ends counted. CDR3 region: CASSLDLVRREAISPSI.

This clone is medium-sized in the sample. This same CDR3 is encoded by further DNA sequences in the sample. This chain joins TRBV11-2 and TRBJ2-7, with TRBD2 matching over 10 bases. J gave up 6 bases and V 0 bases, and 5 bases lay outside the gene matches. Germline V CDR1 and CDR2: SGHAT, FQNNGV. This CDR3 comprises 15 residues. This CDR3 reads CASSLEPSGGSEQYF. In DNA, the CDR3 is TGTGCCAGCAGCTTAGAACCTAGCGGGGGCAGCGAGCAGTACTTC.

This clone showed up just a few times. A far larger clone is a single base away, which makes a read error likely. Other DNA sequences within the sample encode an identical CDR3. The chain recombines TRBV7-3 with TRBJ2-7; 13 bases are shared with TRBD2. Looked up from germline, CDR1 is SGHTA and CDR2 is FQGTGA. The CDR3 covers 17 residues. The J segment lost 2 bases and the V segment lost 5 bases, leaving 9 bases of the junction unmatched. For the CDR3, the DNA is TGTGCCAGCAGCCAACCGACTAGCGGGGGGCATCCCTACGAGCAGTACTTC. Encoded protein: CASSQPTSGGHPYEQYF. The full variable domain, rest sourced from reference TRBV7-3 and TRBJ2-7, is GAGVSQTPSNKVTEKGKYVELRCDPISGHTALYWYRQSLGQGPEFLIYFQGTGAADDSGLPNDRFFAVRPEGSVSTLKIQRTERGDSAVYLCASSQPTSGGHPYEQYFGPGTRLTVT.

The genes are TRBV5-6 and TRBJ1-5; tentatively, D is TRBD1 (6 bases). V lost 4 bases to trimming and J lost 2 bases, with 13 bases between them. The CDR3 loop spans 15 amino acids. CDR1 and CDR2 from the germline V gene are SGHDT and YYEEEE. Written as DNA, the CDR3 is TGTGCCAGCAGCCATACAGGGCCGGGCAATCAGCCCCAGCATTTT. It encodes CASSHTGPGNQPQHF.

This clone has at least ten counts. The chain carries TRBV7-9 and TRBJ2-1; no clear D. The CDR3 extends over 15 amino acids. Between the trimmed V and J ends, which lost 1 base and 4 bases, there was a span of 11 bases. Germline assignment: CDR1 SEHNR and CDR2 FQNEAQ (reference sequence). The CDR3 loop is CASSLDPTGYNEQFF. DNA for the CDR3: TGTGCCAGCAGCTTAGATCCGACCGGTTACAATGAGCAGTTCTTC.

This clone occurred many times. V usage is TRBV7-9 and J usage is TRBJ2-1, with D perhaps matching TRBD1 (6 bases). With 2 bases removed from V and 3 bases from J, the gap between germline ends came to 14 bases. The germline CDR1 and CDR2 sequences are SEHNR and FQNEAQ (reference sequence). CDR3 length: 16 amino acids. The CDR3 reads CASSLRGLDSYNEQFF. Written as DNA, the CDR3 is TGTGCCAGCAGCTTAAGGGGGTTGGACAGCTACAATGAGCAGTTCTTC. Full variable domain (outside the CDR3, taken from reference TRBV7-9 and TRBJ2-1): DTGVSQNPRHKITKRGQNVTFRCDPISEHNRLYWYRQTLGQGPEFLTYFQNEAQLEKSRLLSDRFSAERPKGSFSTLEIQRTEQGDSAMYLCASSLRGLDSYNEQFFGPGTRLTVL.

The rearrangement joins TRBV28 to TRBJ2-1; no definite D call. Germline values: CDR1 MDHEN, CDR2 SYDVKM. V lost 3 bases to trimming and J lost 9 bases, with 6 bases between them. The CDR3 extends over 11 amino acids. CDR3 DNA: TGTGCCAGCAGTTTTTCTGGTGAGCAGTTCTTC. Protein: CASSFSGEQFF.